The subject of this entry is one T cell receptor (beta chain). V lost 3 bases to trimming and J lost 1 base; unmatched junction nucleotides: 8. Germline V gene sequence: CDR1 SGHNT, CDR2 YYREEE (reference sequence). This CDR3 has 16 residues. This sample was included in a study of technical replicates of blood from a few donors. TCRdb's table, derived via immunoSEQ multiplex PCR, lists solely in-frame clones and lacks some. Among under 20,000 clones, more than 75% were seen once, and the ten largest hold about 11%. The TCR comes from a human donor in good health. This chain connects TRBV5-4 to TRBJ2-7; 9 bases line up with TRBD1. Sequenced: PBMCs. CDR3 DNA sequence: TGTGCCAGCAGCTCCTTGACAGGGGGAAGGTCCTACGAGCAGTACTTC. Translating gives CASSSLTGGRSYEQYF.